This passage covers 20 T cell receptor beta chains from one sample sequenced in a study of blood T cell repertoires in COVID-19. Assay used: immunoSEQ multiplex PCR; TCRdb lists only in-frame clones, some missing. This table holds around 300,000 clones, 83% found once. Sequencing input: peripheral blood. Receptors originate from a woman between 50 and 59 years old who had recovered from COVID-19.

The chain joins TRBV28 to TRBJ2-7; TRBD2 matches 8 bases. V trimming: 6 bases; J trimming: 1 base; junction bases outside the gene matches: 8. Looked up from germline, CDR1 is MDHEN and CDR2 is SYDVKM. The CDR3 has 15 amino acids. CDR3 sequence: CASSYTSGPSYEQYF. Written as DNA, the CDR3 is TGTGCCAGCAGCTATACTAGCGGCCCATCCTACGAGCAGTACTTC.

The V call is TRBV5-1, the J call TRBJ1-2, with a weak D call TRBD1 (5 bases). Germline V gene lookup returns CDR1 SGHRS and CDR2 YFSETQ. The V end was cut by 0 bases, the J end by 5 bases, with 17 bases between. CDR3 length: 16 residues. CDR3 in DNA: TGCGCCAGCAGCTTGGCCATTAATTCGGGGACTTATGGCTACACCTTC. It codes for CASSLAINSGTYGYTF.

CDR3 protein: CASSFQGSYNEQFF. For the CDR3, the DNA is TGTGCCAGCAGCTTTCAGGGCTCCTACAATGAGCAGTTCTTC. The genes are TRBV7-2 and TRBJ2-1; a possible D gene is TRBD1 (5 bases). Trimming removed 3 bases from V and 0 bases from J, with 6 bases in between. This CDR3 contains 14 residues. Germline CDR1 and CDR2: SGHTA and FQGNSA. The full variable domain, its missing parts supplied by reference TRBV7-2 and TRBJ2-1, is GAGVSQSPSNKVTEKGKDVELRCDPISGHTALYWYRQSLGQGLEFLIYFQGNSAPDKSGLPSDRFSAERTGGSVSTLTIQRTQQEDSAVYLCASSFQGSYNEQFFGPGTRLTVL.

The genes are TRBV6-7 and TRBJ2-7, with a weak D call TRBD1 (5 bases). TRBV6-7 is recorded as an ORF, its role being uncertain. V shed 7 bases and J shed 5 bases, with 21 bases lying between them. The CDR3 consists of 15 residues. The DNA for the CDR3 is TGTGCCAGCACTCACTCCGGGTGGGGCAGGAACGAGCAGTACTTC. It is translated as CASTHSGWGRNEQYF.

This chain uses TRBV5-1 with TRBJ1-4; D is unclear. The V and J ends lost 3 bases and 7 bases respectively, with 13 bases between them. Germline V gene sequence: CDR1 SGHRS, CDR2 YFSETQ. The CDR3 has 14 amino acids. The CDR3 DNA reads TGCGCCAGCAGCTCCTCCGGGGAGAGTGAAAAACTGTTTTTT. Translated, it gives CASSSSGESEKLFF.

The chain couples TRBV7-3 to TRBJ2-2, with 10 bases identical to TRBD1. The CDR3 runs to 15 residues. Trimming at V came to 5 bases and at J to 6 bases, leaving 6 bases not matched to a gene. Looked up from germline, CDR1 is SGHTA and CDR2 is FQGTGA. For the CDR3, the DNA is TGTGCCAGCAGCCCCGGGACAGGGGCGGCCGGGGAGCTGTTTTTT. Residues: CASSPGTGAAGELFF.

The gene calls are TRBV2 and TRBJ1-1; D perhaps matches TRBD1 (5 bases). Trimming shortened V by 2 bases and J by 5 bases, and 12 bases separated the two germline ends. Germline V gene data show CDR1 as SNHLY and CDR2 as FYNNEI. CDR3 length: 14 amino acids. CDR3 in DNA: TGTGCCAGCAGTGAAATAGGGGTAAGAACTGAAGCTTTCTTT. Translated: CASSEIGVRTEAFF.

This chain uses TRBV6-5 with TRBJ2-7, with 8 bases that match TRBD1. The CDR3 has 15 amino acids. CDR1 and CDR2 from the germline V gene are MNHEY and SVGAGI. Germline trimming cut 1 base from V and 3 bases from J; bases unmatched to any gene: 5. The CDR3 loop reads CASSYFSGGGYEQYF. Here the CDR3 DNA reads TGTGCCAGCAGTTACTTTTCAGGGGGCGGCTACGAGCAGTACTTC.

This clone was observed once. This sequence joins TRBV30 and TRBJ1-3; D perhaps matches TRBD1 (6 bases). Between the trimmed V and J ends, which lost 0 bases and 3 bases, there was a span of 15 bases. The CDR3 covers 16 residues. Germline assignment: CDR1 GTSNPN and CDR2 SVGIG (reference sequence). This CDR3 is CAWSVGMGAFGNTIYF. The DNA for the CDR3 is TGTGCCTGGAGTGTTGGTATGGGGGCATTTGGAAACACCATATATTTT.

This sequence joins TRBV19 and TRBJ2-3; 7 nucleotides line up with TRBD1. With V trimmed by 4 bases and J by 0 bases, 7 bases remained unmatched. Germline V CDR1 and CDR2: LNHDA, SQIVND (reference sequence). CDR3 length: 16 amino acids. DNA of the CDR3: TGTGCCAGTAGTAAGATCGACAGGGCTAGCACAGATACGCAGTATTTT. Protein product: CASSKIDRASTDTQYF.

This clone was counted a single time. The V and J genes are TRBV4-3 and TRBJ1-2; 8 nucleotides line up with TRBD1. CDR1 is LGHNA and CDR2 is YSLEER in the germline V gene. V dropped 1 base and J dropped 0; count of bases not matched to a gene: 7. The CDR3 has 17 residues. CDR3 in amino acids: CASSQAVDREANYGYTF. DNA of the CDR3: TGCGCCAGCAGCCAAGCCGTGGACAGGGAAGCTAACTATGGCTACACCTTC.

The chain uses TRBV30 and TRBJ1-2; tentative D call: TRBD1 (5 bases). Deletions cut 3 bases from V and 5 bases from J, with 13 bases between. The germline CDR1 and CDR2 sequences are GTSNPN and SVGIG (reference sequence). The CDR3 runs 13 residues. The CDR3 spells CAWRRGGRYGYTF. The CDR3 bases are TGTGCCTGGAGACGGGGCGGGAGATATGGCTACACCTTC.

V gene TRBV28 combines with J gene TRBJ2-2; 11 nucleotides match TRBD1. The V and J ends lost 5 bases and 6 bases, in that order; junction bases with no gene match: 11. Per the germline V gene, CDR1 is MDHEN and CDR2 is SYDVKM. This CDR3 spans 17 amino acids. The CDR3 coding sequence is TGTGCCAGCAGTAGACGGACAGGGGGCGTTGTAGCCGGGGAGCTGTTTTTT. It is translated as CASSRRTGGVVAGELFF.

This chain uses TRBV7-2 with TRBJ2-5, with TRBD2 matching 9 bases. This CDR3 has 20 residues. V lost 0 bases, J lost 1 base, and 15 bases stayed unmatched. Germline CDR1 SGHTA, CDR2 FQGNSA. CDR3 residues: CASSLAPAGRAGGPQETQYF. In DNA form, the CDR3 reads TGTGCCAGCAGCTTAGCGCCCGCAGGTCGGGCGGGAGGGCCCCAAGAGACCCAGTACTTC.

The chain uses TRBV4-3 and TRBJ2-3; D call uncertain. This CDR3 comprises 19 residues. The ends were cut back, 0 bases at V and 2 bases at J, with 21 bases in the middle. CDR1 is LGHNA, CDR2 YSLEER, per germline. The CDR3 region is CASSQDYVFGRTTTDTQYF. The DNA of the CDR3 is TGCGCCAGCAGCCAAGATTATGTCTTTGGTCGCACTACCACAGATACGCAGTATTTT.

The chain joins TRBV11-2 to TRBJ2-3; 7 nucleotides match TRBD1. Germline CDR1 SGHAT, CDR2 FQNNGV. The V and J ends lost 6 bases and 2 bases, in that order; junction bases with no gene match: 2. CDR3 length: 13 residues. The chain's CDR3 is CASRTGATDTQYF. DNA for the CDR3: TGTGCCAGCAGAACAGGGGCCACAGATACGCAGTATTTT.

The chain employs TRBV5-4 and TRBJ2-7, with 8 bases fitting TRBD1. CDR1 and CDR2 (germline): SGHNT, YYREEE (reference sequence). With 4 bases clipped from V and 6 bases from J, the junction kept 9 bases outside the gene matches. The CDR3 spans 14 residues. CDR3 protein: CASSMDREIGEQYF. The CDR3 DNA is TGTGCCAGCAGCATGGACAGGGAGATTGGCGAGCAGTACTTC.

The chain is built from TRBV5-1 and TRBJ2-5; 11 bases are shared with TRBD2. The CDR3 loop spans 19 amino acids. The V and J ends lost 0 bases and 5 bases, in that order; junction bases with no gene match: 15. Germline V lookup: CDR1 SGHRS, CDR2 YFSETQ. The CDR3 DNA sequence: TGCGCCAGCAGCTTGGCCGGGCTAGCGGGGGGTGACCCAGGGGAGACCCAGTACTTC. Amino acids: CASSLAGLAGGDPGETQYF.

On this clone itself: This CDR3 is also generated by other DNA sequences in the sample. The CDR3 protein is CASSDRGYGYTF. As DNA, the CDR3 is TGTGCCAGCAGTGACAGGGGATATGGCTACACCTTC. This chain joins TRBV6-1 and TRBJ1-2; the D gene is possibly TRBD1 (6 bases). Germline-derived CDR1 and CDR2 are MNHNS and SASEGT. V was trimmed by 3 bases and J by 5 bases, leaving 7 bases between them. The CDR3 runs 12 residues.

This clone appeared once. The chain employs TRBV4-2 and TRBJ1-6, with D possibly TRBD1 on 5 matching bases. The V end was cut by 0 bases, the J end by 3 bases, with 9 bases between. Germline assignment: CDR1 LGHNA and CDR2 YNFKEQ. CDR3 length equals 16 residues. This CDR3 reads CASSQDTGFYNSPLHF. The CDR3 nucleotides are TGTGCCAGCAGCCAAGATACAGGATTCTATAATTCACCCCTCCACTTT.